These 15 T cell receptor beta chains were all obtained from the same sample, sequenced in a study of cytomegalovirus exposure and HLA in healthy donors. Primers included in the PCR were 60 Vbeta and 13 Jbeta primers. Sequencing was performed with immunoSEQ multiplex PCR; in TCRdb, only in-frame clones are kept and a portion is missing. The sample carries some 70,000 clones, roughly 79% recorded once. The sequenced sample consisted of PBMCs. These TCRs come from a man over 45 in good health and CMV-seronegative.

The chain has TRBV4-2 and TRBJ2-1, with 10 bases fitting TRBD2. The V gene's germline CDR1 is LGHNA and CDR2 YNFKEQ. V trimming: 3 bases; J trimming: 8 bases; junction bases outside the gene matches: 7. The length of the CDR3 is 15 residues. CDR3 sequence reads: CASSQGSGGADEQFF. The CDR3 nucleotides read TGTGCCAGCAGCCAGGGGAGCGGGGGGGCGGATGAGCAGTTCTTC.

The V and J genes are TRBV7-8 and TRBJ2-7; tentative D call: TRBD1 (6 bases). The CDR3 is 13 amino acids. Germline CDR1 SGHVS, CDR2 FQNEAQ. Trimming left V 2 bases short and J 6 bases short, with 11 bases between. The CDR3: CASSLKTGPEQYF. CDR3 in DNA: TGTGCCAGCAGCTTAAAAACAGGGCCCGAGCAGTACTTC.

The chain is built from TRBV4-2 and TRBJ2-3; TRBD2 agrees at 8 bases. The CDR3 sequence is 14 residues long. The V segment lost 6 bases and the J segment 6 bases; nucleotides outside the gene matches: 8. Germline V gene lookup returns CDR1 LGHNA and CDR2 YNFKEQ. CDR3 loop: CASRSRGGVDTQYF. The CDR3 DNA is TGTGCCAGCAGAAGCCGGGGGGGGGTGGATACGCAGTATTTT.

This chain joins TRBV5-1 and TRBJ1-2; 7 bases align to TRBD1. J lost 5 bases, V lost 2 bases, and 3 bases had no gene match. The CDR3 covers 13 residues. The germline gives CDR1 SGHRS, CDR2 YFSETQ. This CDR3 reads CASSLRQGYGYTF. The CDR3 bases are TGCGCCAGCAGCTTACGACAGGGTTATGGCTACACCTTC.

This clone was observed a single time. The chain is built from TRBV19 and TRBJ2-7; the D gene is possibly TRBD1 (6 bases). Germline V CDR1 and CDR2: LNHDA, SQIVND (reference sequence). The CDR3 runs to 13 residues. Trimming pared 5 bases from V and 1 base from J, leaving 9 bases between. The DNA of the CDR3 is TGTGCCAGTAGTCGGCAGGGGTCCTACGAGCAGTACTTC. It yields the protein CASSRQGSYEQYF.

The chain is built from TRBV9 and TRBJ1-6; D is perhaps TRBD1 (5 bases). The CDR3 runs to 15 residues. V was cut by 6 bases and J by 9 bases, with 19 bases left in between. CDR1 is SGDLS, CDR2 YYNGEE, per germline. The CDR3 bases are TGTGCCAGCAATGAAATGGGGGGAAGAGGTTCACCCCTCCACTTT. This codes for CASNEMGGRGSPLHF.

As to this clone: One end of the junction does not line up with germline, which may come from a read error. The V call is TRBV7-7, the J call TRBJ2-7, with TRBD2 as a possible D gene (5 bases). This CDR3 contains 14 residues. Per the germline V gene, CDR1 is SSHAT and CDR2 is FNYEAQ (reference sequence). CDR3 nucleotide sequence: TGTGCTAGCAGCTTATCCCCGGGATCCTACGAGCAGTACTTC. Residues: CASSLSPGSYEQYF.

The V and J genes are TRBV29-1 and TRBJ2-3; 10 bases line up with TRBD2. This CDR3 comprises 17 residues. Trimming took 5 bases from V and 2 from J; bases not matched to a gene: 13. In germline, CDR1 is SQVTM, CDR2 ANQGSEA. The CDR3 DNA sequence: TGCAGCGTTCGTGGGGGGAGCGGGAGGGGTAACACAGATACGCAGTATTTT. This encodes CSVRGGSGRGNTDTQYF.

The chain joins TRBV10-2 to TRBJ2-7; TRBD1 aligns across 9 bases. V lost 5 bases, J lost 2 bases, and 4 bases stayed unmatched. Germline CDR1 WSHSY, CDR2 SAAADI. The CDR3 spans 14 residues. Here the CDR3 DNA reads TGCGCCAGCAGTAAGACAGGGGGGACCTACGAGCAGTACTTC. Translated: CASSKTGGTYEQYF.

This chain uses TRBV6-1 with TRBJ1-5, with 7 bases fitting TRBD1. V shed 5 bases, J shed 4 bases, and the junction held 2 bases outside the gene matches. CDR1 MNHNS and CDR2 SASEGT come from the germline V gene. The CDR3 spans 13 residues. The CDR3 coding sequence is TGTGCCAGCAGTAGACAGGGTAATCAGCCCCAGCATTTT. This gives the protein CASSRQGNQPQHF.

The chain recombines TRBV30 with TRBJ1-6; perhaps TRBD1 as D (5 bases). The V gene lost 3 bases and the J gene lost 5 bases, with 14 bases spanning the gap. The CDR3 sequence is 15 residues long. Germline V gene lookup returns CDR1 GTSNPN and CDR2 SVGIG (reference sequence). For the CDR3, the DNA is TGTGCCTGGAGGGGTGGAGGGGCTAATAATTCACCCCTCCACTTT. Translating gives CAWRGGGANNSPLHF.

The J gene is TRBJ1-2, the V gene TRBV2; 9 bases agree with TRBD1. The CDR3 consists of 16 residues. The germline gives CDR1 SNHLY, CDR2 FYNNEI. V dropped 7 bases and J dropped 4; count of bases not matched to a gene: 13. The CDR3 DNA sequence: TGTGCCAGCAACCCTTCCTATGGGACAGGGTCCTATGGCTACACCTTC. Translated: CASNPSYGTGSYGYTF.

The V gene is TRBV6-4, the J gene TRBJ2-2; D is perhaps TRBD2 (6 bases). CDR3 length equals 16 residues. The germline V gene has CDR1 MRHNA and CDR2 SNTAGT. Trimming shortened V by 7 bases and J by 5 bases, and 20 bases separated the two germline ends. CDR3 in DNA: TGTGCCAGCACCCAGGAGGGGAAGGGATCTACCGGGGAGCTGTTTTTT. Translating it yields CASTQEGKGSTGELFF.

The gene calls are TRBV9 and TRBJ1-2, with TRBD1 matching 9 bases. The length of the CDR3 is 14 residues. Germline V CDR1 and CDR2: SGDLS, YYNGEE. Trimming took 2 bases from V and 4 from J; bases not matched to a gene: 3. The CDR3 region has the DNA TGTGCCAGCAGCGTCGGACAGGGGAGCTATGGCTACACCTTC. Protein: CASSVGQGSYGYTF.

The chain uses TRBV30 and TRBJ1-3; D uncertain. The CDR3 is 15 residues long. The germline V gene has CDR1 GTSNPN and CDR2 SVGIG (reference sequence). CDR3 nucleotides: TGTGTCCTTGTTAAGGGAGCCTTCTCTGGAAACACCATATATTTT. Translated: CVLVKGAFSGNTIYF.